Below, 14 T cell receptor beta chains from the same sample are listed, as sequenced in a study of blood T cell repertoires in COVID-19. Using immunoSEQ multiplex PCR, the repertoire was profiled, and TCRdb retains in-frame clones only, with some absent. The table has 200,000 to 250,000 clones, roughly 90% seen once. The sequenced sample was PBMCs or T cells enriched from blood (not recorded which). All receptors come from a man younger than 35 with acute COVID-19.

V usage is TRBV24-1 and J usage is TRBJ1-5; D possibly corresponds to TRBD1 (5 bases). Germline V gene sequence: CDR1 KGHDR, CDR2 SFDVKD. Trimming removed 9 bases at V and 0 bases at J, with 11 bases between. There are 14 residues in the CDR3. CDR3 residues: CATGGSDSNQPQHF. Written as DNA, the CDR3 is TGTGCCACCGGGGGGTCGGATAGCAATCAGCCCCAGCATTTT.

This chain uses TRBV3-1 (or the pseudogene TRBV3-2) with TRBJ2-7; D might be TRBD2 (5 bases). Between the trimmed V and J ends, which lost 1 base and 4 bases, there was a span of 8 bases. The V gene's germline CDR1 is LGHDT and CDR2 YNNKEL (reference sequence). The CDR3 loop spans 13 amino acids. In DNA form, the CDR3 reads TGTGCCAGCAGCCAAGGGACTTATTACGAGCAGTACTTC. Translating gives CASSQGTYYEQYF.

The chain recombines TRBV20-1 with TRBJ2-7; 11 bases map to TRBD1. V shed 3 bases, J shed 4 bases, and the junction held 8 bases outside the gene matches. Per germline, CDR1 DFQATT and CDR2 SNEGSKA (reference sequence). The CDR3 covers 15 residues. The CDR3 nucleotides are TGCAGTGCTAGTTACCCGGGACAGGGGGTTTACGAGCAGTACTTC. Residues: CSASYPGQGVYEQYF.

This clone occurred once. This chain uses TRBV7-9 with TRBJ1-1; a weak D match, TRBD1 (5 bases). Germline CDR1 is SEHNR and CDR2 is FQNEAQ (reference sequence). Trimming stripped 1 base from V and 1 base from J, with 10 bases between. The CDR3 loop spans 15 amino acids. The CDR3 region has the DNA TGTGCCAGCAGCTTAGGTGCGGGGGAGAACACTGAAGCTTTCTTT. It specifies CASSLGAGENTEAFF.

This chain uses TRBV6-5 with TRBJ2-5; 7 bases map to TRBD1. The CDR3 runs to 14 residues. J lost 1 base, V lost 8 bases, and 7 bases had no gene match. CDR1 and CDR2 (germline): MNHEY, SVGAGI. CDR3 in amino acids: CASGLGDSQETQYF. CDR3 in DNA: TGTGCCAGCGGCCTAGGGGACAGCCAAGAGACCCAGTACTTC.

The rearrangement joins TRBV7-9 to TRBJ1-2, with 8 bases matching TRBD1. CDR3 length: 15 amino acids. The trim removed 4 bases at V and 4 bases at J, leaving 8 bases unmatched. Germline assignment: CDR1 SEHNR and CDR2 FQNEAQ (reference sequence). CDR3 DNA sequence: TGTGCCAGCAGCTCAGACAGGGGCCTCGGCTATGGCTACACCTTC. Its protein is CASSSDRGLGYGYTF.

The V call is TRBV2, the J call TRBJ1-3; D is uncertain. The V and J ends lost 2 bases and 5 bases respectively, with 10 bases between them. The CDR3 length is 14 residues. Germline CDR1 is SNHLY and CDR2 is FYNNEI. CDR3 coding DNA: TGTGCCAGCAGTGAAAGCGGCAGTAGAAACACCATATATTTT. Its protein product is CASSESGSRNTIYF.

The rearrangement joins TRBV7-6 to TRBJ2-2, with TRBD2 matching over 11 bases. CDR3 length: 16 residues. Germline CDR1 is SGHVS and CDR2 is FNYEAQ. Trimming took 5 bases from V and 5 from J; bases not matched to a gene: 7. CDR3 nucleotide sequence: TGTGCCAGCAGCATAATAGCGGGAGGGCGGACCGGGGAGCTGTTTTTT. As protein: CASSIIAGGRTGELFF.

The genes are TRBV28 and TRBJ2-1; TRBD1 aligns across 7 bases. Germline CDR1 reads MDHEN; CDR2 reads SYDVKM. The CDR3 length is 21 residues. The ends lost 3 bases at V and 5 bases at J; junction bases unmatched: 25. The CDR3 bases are TGTGCCAGCAGTTTCAATTGGGACAGCGTTTACTTAAGCCCTCCGCACAATGAGCAGTTCTTC. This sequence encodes CASSFNWDSVYLSPPHNEQFF.

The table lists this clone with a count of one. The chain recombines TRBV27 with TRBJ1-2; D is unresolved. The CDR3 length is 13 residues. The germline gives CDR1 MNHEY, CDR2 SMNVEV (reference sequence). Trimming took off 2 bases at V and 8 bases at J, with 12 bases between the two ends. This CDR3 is CASSLRWRKGYTF. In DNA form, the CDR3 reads TGTGCCAGCAGTTTAAGGTGGAGGAAGGGCTACACCTTC.

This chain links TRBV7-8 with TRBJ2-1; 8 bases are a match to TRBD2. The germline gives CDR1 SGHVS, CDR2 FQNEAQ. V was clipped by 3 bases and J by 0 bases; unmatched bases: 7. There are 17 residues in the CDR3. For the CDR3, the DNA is TGTGCCAGCAGCTTCCGCCTAGCGGGTAGCTCCTACAATGAGCAGTTCTTC. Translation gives CASSFRLAGSSYNEQFF.

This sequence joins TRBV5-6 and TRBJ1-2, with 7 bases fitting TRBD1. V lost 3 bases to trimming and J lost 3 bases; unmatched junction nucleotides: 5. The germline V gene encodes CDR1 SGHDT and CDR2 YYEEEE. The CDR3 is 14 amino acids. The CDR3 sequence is CASSSVGQYYGYTF. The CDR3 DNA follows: TGTGCCAGCAGCTCGGTGGGACAGTACTATGGCTACACCTTC.

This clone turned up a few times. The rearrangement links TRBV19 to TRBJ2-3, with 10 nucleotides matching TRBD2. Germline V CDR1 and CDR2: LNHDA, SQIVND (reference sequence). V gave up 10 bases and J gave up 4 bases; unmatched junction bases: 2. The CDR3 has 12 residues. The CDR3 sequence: CATAGGADTQYF. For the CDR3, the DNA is TGTGCCACAGCGGGAGGGGCAGATACGCAGTATTTT.

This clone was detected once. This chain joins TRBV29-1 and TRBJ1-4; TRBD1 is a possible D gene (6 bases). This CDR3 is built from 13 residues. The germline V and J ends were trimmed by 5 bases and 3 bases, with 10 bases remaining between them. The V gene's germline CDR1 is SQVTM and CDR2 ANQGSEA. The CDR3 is CSVLQGPNEKLFF. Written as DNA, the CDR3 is TGCAGCGTTTTACAGGGCCCTAATGAAAAACTGTTTTTT.